Each of the 20 T cell receptor beta chains below was sequenced from the same sample in a study of beta chain features in type 1 diabetes. Sequenced material consisted of expressed TCRB transcripts (all of the isolated RNA was reverse transcribed). TCRdb's copy holds only in-frame clones and misses some; the assay was immunoSEQ multiplex PCR. The repertoire has 500,000 to 700,000 clones, around a sixth of them found once; the top ten carry about 0.086%. The specimen was naive CD4+ T cells from blood. The receptors were gathered from a man younger than 35 in good health.

This clone has a handful of counts. For the CDR3, the DNA is TGTGCCAGCAGCTCATCCCGGGACACGAATAACTATGGCTACACCTTC. It yields the protein CASSSSRDTNNYGYTF. V gene TRBV7-9 combines with J gene TRBJ1-2; D perhaps matches TRBD1 (6 bases). The V gene's germline CDR1 is SEHNR and CDR2 FQNEAQ (reference sequence). Trimming took 4 bases from V and 1 from J, leaving 16 bases between them. The CDR3 runs to 16 residues.

This chain connects TRBV18 to TRBJ1-2, with a tentative D call TRBD1 (6 bases). V was pared by 3 bases and J by 7 bases, with 21 bases between. CDR3 size: 16 residues. Germline CDR1 reads KGHSH; CDR2 reads LQKENI. The CDR3 bases are TGTGCCAGCTCACCTTTTACAGGGACGGGTGATCGTGGCTACACCTTC. It translates to CASSPFTGTGDRGYTF.

This clone was counted a few times. The CDR3 loop is CSVRESAGGPYEQYF. As DNA, the CDR3 is TGCAGCGTGAGGGAGAGTGCGGGAGGCCCCTACGAGCAGTACTTC. The chain employs TRBV29-1 and TRBJ2-7, with 8 positions matching TRBD2. Unmatched junction bases numbered 12, after V lost 6 bases and J lost 2 bases. The V gene's germline CDR1 is SQVTM and CDR2 ANQGSEA. The CDR3 covers 15 residues.

CDR3 bases: TGTGCCAGCAGCCCATTGTTGACAATTATGAACACTGAAGCTTTCTTT. Encoded protein: CASSPLLTIMNTEAFF. The V and J genes are TRBV7-9 and TRBJ1-1; D is unclear. Germline V gives CDR1 SEHNR, CDR2 FQNEAQ (reference sequence). With 5 bases removed from V and 0 bases from J, the gap between germline ends came to 16 bases. The CDR3 loop spans 16 amino acids.

The V gene is TRBV15, the J gene TRBJ2-5; 8 nucleotides agree with TRBD2. Germline-derived CDR1 and CDR2 are LNHNV and YYDKDF (reference sequence). The CDR3 loop spans 15 amino acids. V lost 4 bases and J lost 5; bases outside the gene matches: 9. CDR3 bases: TGTGCCACCAGCATCGAGCGGGGGCTTGGTGAGACCCAGTACTTC. Protein product: CATSIERGLGETQYF. Complete variable domain (other parts from reference TRBV15 and TRBJ2-5): DAMVIQNPRYQVTQFGKPVTLSCSQTLNHNVMYWYQQKSSQAPKLLFHYYDKDFNNEADTPDNFQSRRPNTSFCFLDIRSPGLGDTAMYLCATSIERGLGETQYFGPGTRLLVL.

This sequence joins TRBV6-5 and TRBJ2-5; maybe TRBD2 (5 bases). The V gene lost 5 bases and the J gene lost 7 bases, with 17 bases spanning the gap. The CDR3 contains 14 residues. Germline V gene data show CDR1 as MNHEY and CDR2 as SVGAGI. CDR3 amino acids: CASSPKDTRGTQYF. The DNA of the CDR3 is TGTGCCAGCAGTCCTAAAGACACCCGGGGGACCCAGTACTTC.

V usage is TRBV9 and J usage is TRBJ2-7; 10 bases match TRBD1. V lost 2 bases to trimming and J lost 4 bases; unmatched junction nucleotides: 6. Germline V gives CDR1 SGDLS, CDR2 YYNGEE. The CDR3 runs to 15 residues. CDR3 loop: CASSVGTGDLYEQYF. CDR3 nucleotides: TGTGCCAGCAGCGTCGGGACAGGGGACCTATACGAGCAGTACTTC.

The chain links TRBV5-6 to TRBJ1-3, with 7 bases identical to TRBD1. This CDR3 is 15 amino acids long. V dropped 0 bases and J dropped 4; count of bases not matched to a gene: 4. CDR1 and CDR2 from the germline V gene are SGHDT and YYEEEE. This chain's CDR3 is CASSLGQGAGNTIYF. CDR3 in DNA: TGTGCCAGCAGCTTGGGACAGGGAGCCGGAAACACCATATATTTT.

There are a few counts of this clone. The chain joins TRBV10-3 to TRBJ2-5; D perhaps matches TRBD2 (6 bases). Germline V gives CDR1 ENHRY, CDR2 SYGVKD. The ends were cut back, 2 bases at V and 5 bases at J, with 9 bases in the middle. The CDR3 is 13 residues long. The CDR3 here is CAISEPGRETQYF. CDR3 nucleotides: TGTGCCATCAGTGAGCCTGGGAGGGAGACCCAGTACTTC.

J is TRBJ1-1 and V is TRBV6-6; TRBD1 matches at 8 bases. V shed 6 bases, J shed 5 bases, and the junction held 11 bases outside the gene matches. Germline V gene data show CDR1 as MNHNY and CDR2 as SVGAGI (reference sequence). This CDR3 is 15 amino acids long. The CDR3 protein is CASSPPGQDGTEAFF. In DNA form, the CDR3 reads TGTGCCAGCAGCCCACCGGGACAGGATGGGACTGAAGCTTTCTTT.

This clone has more than one count but fewer than ten. This chain joins TRBV6-6 and TRBJ1-1; 7 nucleotides agree with TRBD1. Germline-derived CDR1 and CDR2 are MNHNY and SVGAGI (reference sequence). There are 11 residues in the CDR3. J gave up 7 bases and V 5 bases, and 1 base lay outside the gene matches. In DNA form, the CDR3 reads TGTGCCAGCAGTGGACAGGTTGAAGCTTTCTTT. It is translated as CASSGQVEAFF.

The rearrangement uses TRBV10-3 and TRBJ2-1; the D is unclear. Trimming stripped 8 bases from V and 0 bases from J, with 14 bases between. The CDR3 covers 15 residues. Per the germline V gene, CDR1 is ENHRY and CDR2 is SYGVKD. CDR3 region: CAIAELESSYNEQFF. The CDR3 nucleotides are TGTGCCATCGCTGAGCTCGAGAGCTCCTACAATGAGCAGTTCTTC.

This clone has only a few counts. V gene TRBV10-2 combines with J gene TRBJ1-5; D is uncertain. This CDR3 is built from 13 residues. With 4 bases removed from V and 4 bases from J, the gap between germline ends came to 8 bases. CDR1 and CDR2 from the germline V gene are WSHSY and SAAADI. The CDR3 is CASSVRDNQPQHF. The CDR3 bases are TGCGCCAGCAGTGTGAGAGATAATCAGCCCCAGCATTTT.

This clone was counted at least ten times. This chain joins TRBV23-1 and TRBJ2-1, with D tentatively TRBD1 or TRBD2 (6 bases each). TRBV23-1 is flagged as an ORF with uncertain function. Trimming removed 3 bases at V and 5 bases at J, with 11 bases between. This CDR3 spans 14 amino acids. CDR3 region: CASSQGGPNNEQFF. The CDR3 DNA reads TGCGCCAGCAGTCAGGGGGGCCCAAACAATGAGCAGTTCTTC.

The chain joins TRBV28 to TRBJ2-2; TRBD1 aligns across 7 bases. V lost 6 bases and J lost 0; bases outside the gene matches: 4. The CDR3 has 15 amino acids. CDR1 is MDHEN and CDR2 is SYDVKM in the germline V gene. Here the CDR3 reads CASRRQGANTGELFF. In nucleotides, the CDR3 is TGTGCCAGCAGGCGACAGGGCGCGAACACCGGGGAGCTGTTTTTT.

The chain combines TRBV2 with TRBJ1-1; the D gene is possibly TRBD1 (6 bases). Trimming cost V 7 bases and J 2 bases, with 14 bases left between them. Germline values: CDR1 SNHLY, CDR2 FYNNEI. CDR3 length: 14 residues. CDR3 region: CASKTWTANTEAFF. CDR3 sequence (DNA): TGTGCCAGCAAGACATGGACAGCCAACACTGAAGCTTTCTTT.

J is TRBJ2-3 and V is TRBV4-3; 7 bases are shared with TRBD1. The V gene end was trimmed by 2 bases and the J gene end by 4 bases; junction bases not matched to a gene: 6. Germline V lookup: CDR1 LGHNA, CDR2 YSLEER. The CDR3 has 15 amino acids. Here the CDR3 DNA reads TGCGCCAGCAGCCAACAAAAACAGGGGTCAGATACGCAGTATTTT. It specifies CASSQQKQGSDTQYF.

Only a few counts were recorded for this clone. The chain joins TRBV9 to TRBJ2-1; no clear D. The CDR3 runs 15 residues. V was pared by 2 bases and J by 1 base, with 10 bases between. Germline V gene lookup returns CDR1 SGDLS and CDR2 YYNGEE. CDR3 residues: CASSVVNRSYNEQFF. The CDR3 DNA is TGTGCCAGCAGCGTTGTCAACCGATCCTACAATGAGCAGTTCTTC.

This chain links TRBV27 with TRBJ2-7; 7 bases line up with TRBD1. Unmatched junction bases numbered 11, after V lost 2 bases and J lost 4 bases. The CDR3 is made up of 16 amino acids. In germline, CDR1 is MNHEY, CDR2 SMNVEV (reference sequence). The CDR3 DNA follows: TGTGCCAGCAGTTTAGAGCCCAGGGGGATAGTATACGAGCAGTACTTC. Translation gives CASSLEPRGIVYEQYF.

The chain joins TRBV5-6 to TRBJ2-7, with 13 nucleotides matching TRBD2. Looked up from germline, CDR1 is SGHDT and CDR2 is YYEEEE. The CDR3 totals 16 residues. J was trimmed by 2 bases and V by 4 bases; bases with no gene match: 6. The CDR3 nucleotides read TGTGCCAGCAGCCCCGGGACTAGCGGGATAACCTACGAGCAGTACTTC. Its translation: CASSPGTSGITYEQYF.